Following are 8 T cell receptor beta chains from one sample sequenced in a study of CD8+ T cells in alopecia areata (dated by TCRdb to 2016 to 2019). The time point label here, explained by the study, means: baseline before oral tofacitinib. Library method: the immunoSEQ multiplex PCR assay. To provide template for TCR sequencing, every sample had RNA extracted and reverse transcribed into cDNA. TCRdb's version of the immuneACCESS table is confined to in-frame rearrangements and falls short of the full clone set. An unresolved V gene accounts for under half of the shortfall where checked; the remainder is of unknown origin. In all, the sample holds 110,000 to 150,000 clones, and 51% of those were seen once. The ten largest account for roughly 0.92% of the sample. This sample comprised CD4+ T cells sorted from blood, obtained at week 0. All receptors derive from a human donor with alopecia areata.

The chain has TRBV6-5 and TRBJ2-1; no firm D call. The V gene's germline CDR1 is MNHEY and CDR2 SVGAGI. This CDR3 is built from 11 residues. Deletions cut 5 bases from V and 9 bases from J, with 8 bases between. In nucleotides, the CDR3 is TGTGCCAGCAGTCGACGCGGTGAGCAGTTCTTC. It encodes CASSRRGEQFF.

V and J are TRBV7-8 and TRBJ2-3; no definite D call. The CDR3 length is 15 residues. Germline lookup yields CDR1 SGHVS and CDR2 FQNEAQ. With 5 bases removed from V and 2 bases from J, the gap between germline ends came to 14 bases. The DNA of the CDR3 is TGTGCCAGCAGCCCTGTGACCGGAATCACAGATACGCAGTATTTT. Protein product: CASSPVTGITDTQYF.

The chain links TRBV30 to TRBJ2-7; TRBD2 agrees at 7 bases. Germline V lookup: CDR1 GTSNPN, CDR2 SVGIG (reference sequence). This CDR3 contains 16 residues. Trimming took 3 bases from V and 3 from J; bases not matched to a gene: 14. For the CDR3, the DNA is TGTGCCTGGAGAGCGGATGCGGGACTATACTTCTACGAGCAGTACTTC. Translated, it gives CAWRADAGLYFYEQYF.

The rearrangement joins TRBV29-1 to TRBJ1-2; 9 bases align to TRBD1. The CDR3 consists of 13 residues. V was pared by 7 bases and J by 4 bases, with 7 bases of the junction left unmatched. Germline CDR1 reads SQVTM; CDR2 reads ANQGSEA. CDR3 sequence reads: CSGAGTGIYGYTF. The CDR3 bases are TGCAGCGGAGCCGGGACAGGGATCTATGGCTACACCTTC.

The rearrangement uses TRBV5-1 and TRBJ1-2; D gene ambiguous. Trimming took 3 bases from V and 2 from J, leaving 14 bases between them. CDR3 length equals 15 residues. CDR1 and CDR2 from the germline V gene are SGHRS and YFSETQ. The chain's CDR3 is CASSSKEAINYGYTF. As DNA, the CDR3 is TGCGCCAGCAGCTCCAAGGAAGCTATCAACTATGGCTACACCTTC.

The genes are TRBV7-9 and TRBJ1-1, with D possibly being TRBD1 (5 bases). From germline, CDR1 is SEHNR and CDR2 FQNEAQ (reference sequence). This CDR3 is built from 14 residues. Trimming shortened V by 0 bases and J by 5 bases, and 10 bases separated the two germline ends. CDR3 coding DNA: TGTGCCAGCAGCTTAGCAGGGGTAGATACTGAAGCTTTCTTT. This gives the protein CASSLAGVDTEAFF.

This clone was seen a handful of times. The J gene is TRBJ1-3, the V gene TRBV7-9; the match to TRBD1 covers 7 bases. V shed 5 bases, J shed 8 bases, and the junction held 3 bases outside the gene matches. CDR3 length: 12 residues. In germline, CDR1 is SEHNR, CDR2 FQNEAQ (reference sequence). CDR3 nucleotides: TGTGCCAGCAGCCGACAGGGAGACACCATATATTTT. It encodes CASSRQGDTIYF.

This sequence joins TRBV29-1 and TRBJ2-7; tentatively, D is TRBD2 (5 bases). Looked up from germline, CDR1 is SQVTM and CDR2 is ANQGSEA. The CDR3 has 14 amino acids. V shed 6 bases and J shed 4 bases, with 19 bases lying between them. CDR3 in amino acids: CSVATIFGGYEQYF. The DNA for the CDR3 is TGCAGCGTCGCTACTATTTTCGGCGGGTACGAGCAGTACTTC.